Listed below are T cell receptor beta chains from one sample, sequenced in a study of blood T cell repertoires in COVID-19. TCRdb's table, derived via immunoSEQ multiplex PCR, lists solely in-frame clones and lacks some. The sample yields around 100,000 clones, just under 80% seen once. Sequencing input: peripheral blood. The receptors come from a man between 65 and 79 years old with active or convalescent COVID-19. CDR3s include the opening cysteine and the closing phenylalanine or tryptophan.

>TRBV4-2
CASSQVETDEQYF
>TRBV2
CASRSRTGEETQYF
>TRBV9
CASSVDLVENTIYF
>TRBV5-8
CASSLGTLQGDPHDTQYF
>TRBV12-5
CASGLGRGNTDTQYF
>TRBV19
CASSIGGGGYLYEQYF
>TRBV3-1/TRBV3-2
CASSQSKTGMNTEAFF
>TRBV2
CASKRDFNNEQFF
>TRBV5-4
CASSLVRGAGRYEQYF
>TRBV4-1
CASSPRDSLNQPQHF